This T cell receptor beta chain was identified in a study of T cells in Graves' hyperthyroidism and ophthalmopathy. Researchers took RNA transcripts and amplified the TCR beta CDR3 regions from them. Initially, a first-round RT-PCR of the TCR CDR3 employed the HTBI primer set. TCRdb reprocessed the multiplex PCR reads via MiXCR and lists one record per CDR3 protein. The top ten hold roughly 31% of the sample, which has about 680,000 distinct CDR3 sequences, approximately 36% seen once. This clonotype was counted many times. V lost 6 bases, J lost 7 bases, and 12 bases lay in between. The CDR3 extends over 12 amino acids. Germline CDR1 and CDR2: MNHEY and SVGAGI.

This chain joins TRBV6-5 and TRBJ1-1, with D perhaps matching TRBD1 (5 bases). The source of this sequence is a middle-aged woman with Graves' hyperthyroidism. Source material: blood. CDR3 in DNA: TGTGCCAGCAGCAGGGAAAGAAGTGAAGCTTTCTTT. Translation gives CASSRERSEAFF.